This T cell receptor beta chain was sequenced for a study of beta chain features in type 1 diabetes. The CDR3 consists of 12 residues. Germline V gives CDR1 SGHVS, CDR2 FQNEAQ. Trimming removed 5 bases at V and 9 bases at J, with 11 bases between. Every bit of the isolated RNA underwent reverse transcription, so sequencing read expressed TCRB transcripts. Profiled with immunoSEQ multiplex PCR; TCRdb holds only in-frame clones, not every one. Of 150,000 to 200,000 clones detected, 7.5% to 9.5% appear once; the ten largest clones hold more than 0.5%. Study-wide results and caveats: Whether TCRB rearrangement is influenced by HLA type was left unresolved in this analysis. In all four CD4+ subsets, TCRB CDR3 length was significantly, moderately reduced in type 1 diabetes.

Notes on this clone: No antigen is known for it.

The V and J genes are TRBV7-8 and TRBJ2-4; D not certain. Material: central memory CD4+ T cells from blood. This clonotype was obtained from a woman between 18 and 30 years old with type 1 diabetes. DNA for the CDR3: TGTGCCAGCAGCCTCCAGGAAAGCATTCAGTACTTC. It encodes CASSLQESIQYF.